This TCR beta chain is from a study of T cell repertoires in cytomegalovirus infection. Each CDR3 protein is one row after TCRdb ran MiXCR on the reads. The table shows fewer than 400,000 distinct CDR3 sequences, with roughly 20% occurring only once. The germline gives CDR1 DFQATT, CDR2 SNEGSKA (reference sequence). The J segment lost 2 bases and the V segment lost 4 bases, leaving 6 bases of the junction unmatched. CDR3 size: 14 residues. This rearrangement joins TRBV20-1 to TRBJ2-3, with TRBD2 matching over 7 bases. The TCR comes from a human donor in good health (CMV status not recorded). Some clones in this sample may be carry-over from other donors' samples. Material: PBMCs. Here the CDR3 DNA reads TGCAGTGCTACCTCAGCGGGATTCACAGATACGCAGTATTTT. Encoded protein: CSATSAGFTDTQYF.